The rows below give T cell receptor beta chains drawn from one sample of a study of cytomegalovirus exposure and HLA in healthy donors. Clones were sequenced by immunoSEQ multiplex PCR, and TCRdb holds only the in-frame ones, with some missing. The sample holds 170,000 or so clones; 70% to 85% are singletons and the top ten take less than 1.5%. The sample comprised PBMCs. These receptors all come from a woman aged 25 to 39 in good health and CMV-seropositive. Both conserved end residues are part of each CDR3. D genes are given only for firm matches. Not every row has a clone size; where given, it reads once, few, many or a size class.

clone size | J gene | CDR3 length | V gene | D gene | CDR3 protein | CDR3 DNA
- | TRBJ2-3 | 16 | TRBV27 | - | CASRYEPGVRTDTQYF | TGTGCCAGCAGATACGAACCGGGAGTTCGCACAGATACGCAGTATTTT
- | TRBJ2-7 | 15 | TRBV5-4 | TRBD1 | CASSLNPGTGYEQYF | TGTGCCAGCAGCTTGAACCCTGGGACAGGGTACGAGCAGTACTTC
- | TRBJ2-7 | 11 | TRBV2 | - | CASSEKHEQYF | TGTGCCAGCAGTGAGAAGCACGAGCAGTACTTC
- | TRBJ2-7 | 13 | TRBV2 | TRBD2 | CATGREGAYEQYF | TGTGCCACCGGACGGGAGGGGGCCTACGAGCAGTACTTC
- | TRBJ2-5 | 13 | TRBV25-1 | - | CASSERGGETQYF | TGTGCCAGCAGTGAAAGGGGTGGAGAGACCCAGTACTTC
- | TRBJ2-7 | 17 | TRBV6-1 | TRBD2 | CASSESSGRASAYEQYF | TGTGCCAGCAGTGAATCTAGCGGGAGGGCTTCAGCCTACGAGCAGTACTTC
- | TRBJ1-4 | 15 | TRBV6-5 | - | CASSYQAGFVEKLFF | TGTGCCAGCAGTTACCAGGCGGGTTTCGTTGAAAAACTGTTTTTT
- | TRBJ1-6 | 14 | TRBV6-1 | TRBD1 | CGTSPDRGNSPLHF | TGTGGCACATCACCGGACAGGGGTAATTCACCCCTCCACTTT
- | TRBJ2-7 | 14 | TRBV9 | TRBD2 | CASNSGEREYEQYF | TGTGCCAGCAACTCAGGTGAGCGGGAGTACGAGCAGTACTTC
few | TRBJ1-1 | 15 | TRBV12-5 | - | CASGLVMGSGTEAFF | TGTGCTAGTGGTTTGGTAATGGGGAGTGGCACTGAAGCTTTCTTT
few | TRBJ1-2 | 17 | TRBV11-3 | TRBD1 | CASSSVLPAGGSYGYTF | TGTGCCAGCAGCTCCGTATTGCCGGCAGGGGGCAGCTATGGCTACACCTTC
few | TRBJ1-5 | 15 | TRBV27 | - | CASSLGGVNSQPQHF | TGTGCCAGCAGCTTAGGGGGGGTCAACTCGCAGCCCCAGCATTTT
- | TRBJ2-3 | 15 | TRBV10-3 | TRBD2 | CAISGLAGSTDTQYF | TGTGCCATCAGTGGACTAGCGGGAAGCACAGATACGCAGTATTTT
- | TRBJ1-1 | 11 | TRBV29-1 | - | CSAGVNTEAFF | TGCAGCGCAGGGGTGAACACTGAAGCTTTCTTT
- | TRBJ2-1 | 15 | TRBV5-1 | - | CASSIALSSYNEQFF | TGCGCCAGCAGCATTGCCCTTAGCTCCTACAATGAGCAGTTCTTC
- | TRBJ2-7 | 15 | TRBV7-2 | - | CASSSRALGGYEQYF | TGTGCCAGCAGCTCCCGGGCTCTTGGAGGTTACGAGCAGTACTTC
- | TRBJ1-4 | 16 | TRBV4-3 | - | CASSLVGGNSNEKLFF | TGCGCCAGCAGCCTCGTAGGGGGAAACAGTAATGAAAAACTGTTTTTT
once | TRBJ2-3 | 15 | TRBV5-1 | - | CASSPTGASTDTQYF | TGCGCCAGCAGCCCCACAGGAGCTAGCACAGATACGCAGTATTTT
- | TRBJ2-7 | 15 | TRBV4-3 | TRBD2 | CASSHVAGGTYEQYF | TGCGCCAGCAGCCACGTTGCGGGAGGTACCTACGAGCAGTACTTC
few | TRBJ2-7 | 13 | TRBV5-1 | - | CASSSPGGYEQYF | TGCGCCAGCAGCTCCCCCGGAGGGTACGAGCAGTACTTC
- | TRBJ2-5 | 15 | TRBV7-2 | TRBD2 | CASSLSGTDQETQYF | TGTGCCAGCAGCTTAAGCGGGACGGACCAAGAGACCCAGTACTTC
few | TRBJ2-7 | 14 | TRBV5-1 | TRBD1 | CASARDRSFYEQYF | TGCGCCAGCGCGCGGGACAGGAGTTTTTACGAGCAGTACTTC
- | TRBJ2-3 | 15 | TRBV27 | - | CASSPIRGLTDTQYF | TGTGCCAGCAGCCCAATTCGCGGCCTCACAGATACGCAGTATTTT
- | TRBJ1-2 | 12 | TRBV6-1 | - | CASSVQGSGYTF | TGTGCCAGCAGTGTCCAGGGTAGTGGCTACACCTTC
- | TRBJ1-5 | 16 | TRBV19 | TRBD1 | CASSIEGQGARQPQHF | TGTGCCAGTAGTATAGAAGGACAGGGGGCACGGCAGCCCCAGCATTTT
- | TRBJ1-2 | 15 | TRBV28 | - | CASSLSLTATYGYTF | TGTGCCAGCAGTTTATCCCTGACAGCTACCTATGGCTACACCTTC
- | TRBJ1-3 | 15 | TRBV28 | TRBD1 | CASSSQTGGGNTIYF | TGTGCCAGCAGTAGCCAGACAGGGGGTGGAAACACCATATATTTT
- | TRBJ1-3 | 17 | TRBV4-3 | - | CASSQEPPGGSGNTIYF | TGCGCCAGCAGCCAAGAACCCCCGGGGGGCTCTGGAAACACCATATATTTT
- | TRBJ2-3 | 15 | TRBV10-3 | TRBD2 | CAISDSSGSADTQYF | TGTGCCATCAGTGATAGTAGCGGGAGCGCAGATACGCAGTATTTT
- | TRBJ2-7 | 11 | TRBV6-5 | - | CASRANHEQYF | TGTGCCAGCAGAGCAAACCACGAGCAGTACTTC
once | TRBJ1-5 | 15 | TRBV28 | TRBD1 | CASSSPGQGAQPQHF | TGTGCCAGCAGTTCTCCGGGACAGGGGGCTCAGCCCCAGCATTTT
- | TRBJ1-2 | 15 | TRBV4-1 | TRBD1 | CASSQETGVNYGYTF | TGCGCCAGCAGCCAAGAGACAGGGGTCAACTATGGCTACACCTTC
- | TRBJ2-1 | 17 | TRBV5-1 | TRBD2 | CASSLGLAGGWNNEQFF | TGCGCCAGCAGCTTGGGACTAGCGGGAGGATGGAACAATGAGCAGTTCTTC
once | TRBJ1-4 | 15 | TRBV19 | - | CARGQRGATNEKLFF | TGTGCCAGAGGACAGCGAGGTGCAACTAATGAAAAACTGTTTTTT
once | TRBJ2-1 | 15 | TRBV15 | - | CATSRDGQPYNEQFF | TGTGCCACCAGCAGAGACGGACAGCCCTACAATGAGCAGTTCTTC
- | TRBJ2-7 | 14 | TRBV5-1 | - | CASSFGQGTDEQYF | TGCGCCAGCAGCTTCGGGCAGGGTACAGACGAGCAGTACTTC
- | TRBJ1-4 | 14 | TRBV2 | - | CASREQGSNEKLFF | TGTGCCAGCAGGGAACAGGGCTCAAATGAAAAACTGTTTTTT
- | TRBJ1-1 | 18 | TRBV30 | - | CAWRNSQGQVRKNTEAFF | TGTGCCTGGCGGAACTCTCAGGGGCAGGTACGGAAGAACACTGAAGCTTTCTTT
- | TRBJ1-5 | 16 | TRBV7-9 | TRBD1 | CASSSQGAVGNQPQHF | TGTGCCAGCAGCTCACAGGGGGCTGTTGGCAATCAGCCCCAGCATTTT
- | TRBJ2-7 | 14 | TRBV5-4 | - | CASSLTGQSYEQYF | TGTGCCAGCAGCTTGACAGGGCAATCCTACGAGCAGTACTTC
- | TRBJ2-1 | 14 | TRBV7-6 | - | CASSFPGPDREQFF | TGTGCCAGCAGCTTCCCAGGGCCGGACCGTGAGCAGTTCTTC
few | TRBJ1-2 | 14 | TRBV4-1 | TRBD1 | CASSQETGVSGYTF | TGCGCCAGCAGCCAAGAGACAGGGGTCAGTGGCTACACCTTC
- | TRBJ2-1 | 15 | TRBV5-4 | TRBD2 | CASSLGTGGNNEQFF | TGTGCCAGCAGCTTGGGAACGGGAGGGAACAATGAGCAGTTCTTC
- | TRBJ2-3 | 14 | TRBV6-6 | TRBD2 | CASTSSGHTDTQYF | TGTGCCAGCACGTCTAGCGGCCACACAGATACGCAGTATTTT
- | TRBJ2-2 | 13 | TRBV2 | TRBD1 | CASRQGVAGELFF | TGTGCCAGCCGACAGGGAGTCGCCGGGGAGCTGTTTTTT
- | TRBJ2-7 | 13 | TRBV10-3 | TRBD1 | CAINKDRGYEQYF | TGTGCCATCAATAAGGACAGGGGCTACGAGCAGTACTTC
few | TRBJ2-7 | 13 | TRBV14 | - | CASSLPGQYEQYF | TGTGCCAGCAGCCTACCGGGACAATACGAGCAGTACTTC
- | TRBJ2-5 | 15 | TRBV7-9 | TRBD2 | CASSPRGTSEETQYF | TGTGCCAGCAGCCCTAGGGGGACTAGCGAGGAGACCCAGTACTTC
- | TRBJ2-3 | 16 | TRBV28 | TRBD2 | CASSYTSGRVADTQYF | TGTGCCAGCAGTTACACTAGCGGGAGGGTGGCAGATACGCAGTATTTT
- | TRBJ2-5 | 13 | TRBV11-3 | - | CASRAGVQETQYF | TGTGCCAGCAGGGCAGGGGTCCAAGAGACCCAGTACTTC